This T cell receptor (beta chain) comes out of a study of shared clonotypes between healthy human individuals. Notes on the study in general: What naive subsets generally showed was a larger estimated richness than memory subsets showed.

The CDR3 is 17 residues long. The V gene lost 5 bases and the J gene lost 0 bases, with 16 bases spanning the gap. In germline, CDR1 is SSHAT, CDR2 FNYEAQ (reference sequence). The study drew all its donors from Caucasian adults living in Nashville, Tennessee. Turning to this clone: What it binds is unknown.

TCRdb keeps only in-frame clones here, not all; method: immunoSEQ multiplex PCR. This table holds 2,500,000 or so clones, approximately 93% found once. What was sequenced was naive CD4+ T cells from PBMCs. Described subset: CD45RA+ positively selected. J is TRBJ2-2 and V is TRBV7-7; no clear D gene. The TCR was taken from a man aged 18 to 30 in good health. Some clones in this sample may be carry-over from other donors' samples. CDR3 bases: TGTGCCAGCAGCCCTTCTTGGAGCAGCGCGAACACCGGGGAGCTGTTTTTT. It specifies CASSPSWSSANTGELFF.